This T cell receptor (beta chain) is drawn from a study of shared clonotypes between healthy human individuals. Regarding the study as a whole: What rarefaction showed was incomplete sorted-subset sequencing despite large depth. Non-shared clonotypes were found to have lower generation probabilities than the clonotypes that were shared by all four of the sorted-subset donors.

CDR1 and CDR2 (germline): MNHEY, SVGAGI. With 5 bases clipped from V and 0 bases from J, the junction kept 7 bases outside the gene matches. The CDR3 is made up of 15 amino acids. The assay ran at deep level. Only in-frame clones appear in the TCRdb table, and some are missing; sequencing was by immunoSEQ multiplex PCR. The table lists about 1.5 million clones, roughly 98% of them singletons. Comment on this clone: Its specificity is unknown.

This clonotype originated in a man between 25 and 39 years old in good health. Specimen: naive CD4+ T cells sorted from blood. Subset described: CD45RA+ positively selected. V gene TRBV6-5 combines with J gene TRBJ2-7, with 7 positions matching TRBD2. Here the CDR3 reads CASSASGGSSYEQYF. In nucleotides, the CDR3 is TGTGCCAGCAGTGCTAGCGGAGGAAGCTCCTACGAGCAGTACTTC.